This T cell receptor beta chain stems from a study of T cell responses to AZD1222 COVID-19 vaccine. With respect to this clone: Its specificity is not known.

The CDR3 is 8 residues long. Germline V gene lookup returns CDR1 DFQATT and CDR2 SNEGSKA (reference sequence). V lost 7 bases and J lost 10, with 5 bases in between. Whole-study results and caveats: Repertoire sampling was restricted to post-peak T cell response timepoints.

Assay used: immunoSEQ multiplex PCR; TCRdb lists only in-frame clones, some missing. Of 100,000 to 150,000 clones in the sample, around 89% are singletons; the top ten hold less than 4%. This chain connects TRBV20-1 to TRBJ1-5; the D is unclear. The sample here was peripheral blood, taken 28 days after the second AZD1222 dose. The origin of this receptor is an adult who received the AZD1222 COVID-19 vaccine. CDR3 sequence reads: CSVCPQHF. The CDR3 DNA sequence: TGCAGTGTATGCCCCCAGCATTTT.